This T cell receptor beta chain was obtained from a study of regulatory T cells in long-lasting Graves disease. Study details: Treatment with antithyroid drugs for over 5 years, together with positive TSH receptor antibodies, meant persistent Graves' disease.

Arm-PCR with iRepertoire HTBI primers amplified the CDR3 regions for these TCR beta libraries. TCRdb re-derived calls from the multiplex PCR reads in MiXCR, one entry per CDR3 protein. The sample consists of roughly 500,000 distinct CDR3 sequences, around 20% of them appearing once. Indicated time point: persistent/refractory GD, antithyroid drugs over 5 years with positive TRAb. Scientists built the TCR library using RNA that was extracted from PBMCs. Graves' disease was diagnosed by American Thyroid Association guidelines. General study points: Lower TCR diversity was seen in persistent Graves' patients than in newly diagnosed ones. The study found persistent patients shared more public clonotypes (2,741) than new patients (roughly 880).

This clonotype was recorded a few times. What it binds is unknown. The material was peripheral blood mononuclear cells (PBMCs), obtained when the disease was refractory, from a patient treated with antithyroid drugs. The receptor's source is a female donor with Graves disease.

The CDR3 nucleotides read TGTGCCAGTAGTATCTTCCCCGACCACACTGAAGCTTTCTTT. This sequence encodes CASSIFPDHTEAFF. The V call is TRBV19, the J call TRBJ1-1; the D is unclear. The V end lost 3 bases, the J end lost 3 bases, and 11 bases lay between the germline ends. The germline V gene encodes CDR1 LNHDA and CDR2 SQIVND (reference sequence). The length of the CDR3 is 14 residues.